The T cell receptor (beta chain) under discussion was sequenced for a study of blood T cell repertoires in COVID-19. Study-wide context: Acute-phase and convalescent COVID-19 samples originated in the United States, Italy and Spain. The analysed material was cDNA or gDNA that came from T cells, B-cell-depleted T cells, or PBMCs.

Germline V gene sequence: CDR1 SGHVS, CDR2 FNYEAQ. J lost 4 bases, V lost 5 bases, and 3 bases had no gene match. The CDR3 length is 15 residues. Original analysis: Counts of nucleated cells, estimated from reference gene primer amplification, were obtained. The assay was immunoSEQ multiplex PCR, and TCRdb's table has in-frame clones only and misses some. That table gives V, J and clone size, and the DNA gave D and trimming. Of roughly 200,000 clones listed, around 85% are singletons. The clonotype comes from a woman aged 55-69 years with acute or convalescent COVID-19. The chain recombines TRBV7-6 with TRBJ2-2, with 11 bases aligning to TRBD2. Sequencing used peripheral blood. The DNA of the CDR3 is TGTGCCAGCAGCCCCGGGACTAGCGGCACCGGGGAGCTGTTTTTT. Protein: CASSPGTSGTGELFF.